Here is one T cell receptor (beta chain) with its context. Its antigen remains unidentified. The cohort consisted of approximately 670 healthy bone marrow donors. At the time of sampling, every cohort member was nominally healthy, though immune exposures that went unrecorded were likely present. The donor tested CMV seronegative, placing the donor among the approximately 400 seronegative members of the cohort. A peripheral blood sample was provided by each donor, and peripheral blood mononuclear cells were used for TCR beta sequencing. Genomic DNA was extracted from the blood cell samples with the Qiagen DNeasy Blood Extraction Kit. The data belong to a study of cytomegalovirus exposure and HLA in healthy donors (dated by TCRdb to the late 2010s). About the full investigation: An earlier analysis of 587 of the donors reported roughly 300 Gb of sequence data and 117 million unique TCR beta sequences obtained from roughly 180 million T cells. An early release covering more than 500 HLA-typed donors comprised about 310 gigabases of sequencing data and about 90 million unique TCR sequences. Among the roughly 390 genotyped donors, around 81% belonged to the genetic ancestry cluster associated with self-reported Caucasian donors. The aim of the study was to test whether cataloging public T cell receptors could identify signatures of past pathogen exposure. The study used immunosequencing to profile the T cell repertoires of 666 subjects and linked those repertoires to cytomegalovirus serostatus. Along with the approximately 670-subject first cohort, a separate validation cohort of approximately 110 different subjects was used. The study combined high-throughput TCR immunosequencing, statistical association of individual TCRs with disease status, and machine learning to predict cytomegalovirus infection status. In a later analysis, previously published TCR beta repertoires from 550 to 750 donors were re-analyzed and high-resolution HLA genotyping was added so that TCR occurrence patterns could be studied. Rather than drawing on any new phenotypic data, the later analysis identified candidate immune exposures from TCR beta sequences and the way those sequences occurred across donors. In an earlier analysis of a few hundred of the donors, high-throughput TCR beta sequencing was used to judge whether each TCR beta V gene segment behaved as functional or pseudogenic. Alongside the repertoire data, information on donor age, sex, ethnicity and CMV serostatus was compiled. A later genetic analysis took genome-wide SNP genotypes for about three fifths of the 666 donors and used that subset as a discovery cohort. Every repertoire in the discovery cohort had been generated on one and the same sequencing platform. Class I and class II HLA loci were covered by the typing at four-digit resolution. The number of donors typed differed by locus, with roughly 620-630 for A, B, C, DRB1 and DQB1, roughly 550 for DQA1, under 610 for DPA1, and approximately 470 for DPB1. Because of strong linkage in the cohort, 5 or 6 DR-DQ haplotypes were treated as single units for association and clustering. On average, roughly 250,000 unique TCR beta nucleotide sequences were sequenced per donor among some 420 genotyped donors of the cohort, with about 17% of those sequences being non-productive.

Library creation used the immunoSEQ multiplex PCR assay. For the multiplex PCR, a mixture combining 60 forward primers for TCR Vbeta segments and 13 reverse primers for TCR Jbeta segments was used. The CDR3 region of rearranged TCR beta genes was amplified from genomic DNA by a multiplex PCR assay. The Illumina HiSeq System was used to sequence the amplified TCR beta libraries as 87-base-pair reads. As for the original processing: A later analysis counted tens of millions of unique TCR beta chains across the 666 repertoires, and 10 million to 12 million of these chains were shared by at least two donors. Raw reads were error-corrected and collapsed into unique sequences with a nearest-neighbor algorithm that merged closely related sequences to remove PCR and sequencing errors. V, D and J gene segments were assigned by aligning CDR3 sequences to IMGT reference sequences. For a sequence to be retained, a match of at least six nucleotides was required to both a V gene segment and a J gene segment. A rearrangement was called productive if the CDR3 had no stop codons and remained in frame with V and J, and every other rearrangement was called non-productive. Following IMGT convention, CDR3 was defined as the stretch from the second conserved V-encoded cysteine up to the conserved J-encoded phenylalanine. In an earlier analysis of around 570 of the donors, sequences lacking an unambiguous match to a single V gene segment were excluded. An earlier analysis of almost 600 of the donors classified V segments as functional when productive rearrangements were above 56.7% and as segregating when the standard deviation between donors was above 5%. A statistical classification framework was developed to diagnose cytomegalovirus status using the catalog of TCR beta chain sequences. V and J gene assignment, in a later analysis, came from comparing TCR nucleotide sequences with IMGT/GENE-DB human TR gene sequences. Using the TCRdist pipeline, a later analysis assigned CDR3 sequences along with most-parsimonious VDJ recombination scenarios. In a later analysis, each TCR beta chain was defined by its CDR3 amino acid sequence together with its V-gene family, and reads lacking a unique V-gene family were excluded. A later analysis removed roughly 590 highly shared, low-generation-probability nucleotide sequences to deal with suspected cross-contamination and a sequencing artifact. In a later analysis, a clonal expansion index for each public chain was calculated from normalized within-repertoire ranks of inferred template counts. Generation probabilities in a later analysis came from a VDJ recombination model fitted to out-of-frame rearrangements, and those results were checked against IGoR. In a later analysis, hypergeometric tests were used to score TCR-TCR, TCR-HLA and TCR-CMV co-occurrence, with a repertoire-size bias correction applied to TCR pairs. In a later analysis, false discovery rates were estimated by permuting HLA or CMV assignments 20 times. In a later analysis, co-occurring TCRs were grouped with DBSCAN, and TCRdist sequence similarity was added when clustering was performed within HLA-allele-positive subsets. Co-occurrence clustering excluded repertoires with fewer than 30,000 or more than 120,000 public chains, plus five with anomalous nucleotide sharing. TCRdb re-hosts the immuneACCESS table, in-frame sequences only. Its copies lack some clones; in the studies checked, an unresolved V gene accounts for under half of them, and the cause for the rest is not known. The V and J calls and clone size were taken over from that table, and D and trimming were inferred from the DNA. Per the sample table, the count is roughly 45,000 clones. Around 1.8% of the sample goes to the ten largest clones.

General findings and caveats noted by the study authors: In a later genetic analysis, fewer N-insertions in productive TCRs were reported among donors in an Asian-associated ancestry cluster than the 666-donor mean. The cohort was sequenced for TCR beta chains only, and without alpha or paired-chain data the features that could be detected were limited. In the study, some 160 TCR beta chains were listed as associated with cytomegalovirus. The classifier was reported to diagnose cytomegalovirus status with high specificity and sensitivity in both the original and validation cohorts. A further reported finding was that TCR beta sequences accurately predicted the HLA-A and HLA-B alleles for most subjects in the first cohort. In vitro tests confirmed that three of the cytomegalovirus-associated TCR beta chains recognize cytomegalovirus antigens. When HLA alleles, especially DR and DQ, strongly co-occurred, attributing TCR associations to individual alleles was difficult. Over 15 rarely observed V segments, including chromosome 9 orphons, were excluded from the earlier analysis of approximately 600 of the donors because counts were too low. According to a later analysis, parvovirus B19, influenza, CMV and Epstein-Barr virus appeared linked to several top co-occurrence clusters. The only immune exposure information available for the cohort was CMV serostatus. Linkage disequilibrium might explain the correlated functional status among segregating V segments, but an unknown experimental factor could not be ruled out. In an earlier analysis of around 500 of the donors, most TCR beta V segments appeared in productive rearrangements about 87% or about 30% of the time, broadly matching IMGT annotations. An association between a missense DCLRE1C variant and V-gene and J-gene trimming of TCR beta chains was found in a later genetic analysis and replicated in an independent cohort. In a later analysis, the rate of TCR association differed among HLA loci, with DRB1 alleles having the most associated TCRs and HLA-C alleles having the fewest. Specific HLA alleles were associated with 15,000 to 20,000 TCR beta sequences at a false discovery rate of 0.05 in a later analysis. Some IMGT-functional V segments, including TRBV6-2 and TRBV6-3, could not be told apart with the 87-base-pair reads, so those segments were excluded. A later analysis found that HLA-associated TCR beta chains were more clonally expanded and had lower generation probabilities than equally common non-associated chains. Most TCR sequences were observed very rarely across donors, whereas some public TCRs were present in many individuals. According to a later analysis, most CMV-associated TCR beta chains appeared to be HLA-restricted, and the HLA associations seemed to be driven largely by CMV exposure. Sequencing depth was assumed to be roughly uniform across donors in the presence/absence analyses, though that assumption may not hold. The authors suggested that the approach could potentially be extended to other disease states and immunological phenotypes. The sequencing pipeline was judged likely to have produced a cluster of highly shared sequence variants as a technical artifact. HLA typing was unavailable for some donors at each locus, so association tests used only the typed subset.

V is clipped by 0 bases and J by 7 bases, and the sequence between their germline boundaries is 18 bases long. The CDR3 sequence holds 17 residues, the cysteine and phenylalanine included. Only CDR3 DNA remains: 51 bases, in frame from the first base. CDR1 and CDR2, per the germline V gene, are LGHNA and YNFKEQ. In this chain, TRBV4-2 is recombined with TRBJ2-2; matching of 6 bases hints at TRBD2 as the D gene. The source is a young woman in good health and CMV-seronegative. The sequenced sample was PBMCs. The nucleotides read TGTGCCAGCAGCCAAGATGCGGGGCTACCAATGGTCGGGGAGCTGTTTTTT. Its protein product is CASSQDAGLPMVGELFF.